What follows describes a single T cell receptor beta chain. This sample is part of a study of control samples from healthy donors and cancer patients. Sequencing used immunoSEQ multiplex PCR; TCRdb keeps in-frame clones, though not all of them. The sample lists around 250,000 clones, about 80% seen once, with roughly 13% in the top ten. Unmatched junction bases numbered 10, after V lost 8 bases and J lost 3 bases. CDR3 size: 14 residues. Germline CDR1 MDHEN, CDR2 SYDVKM. The chain recombines TRBV28 with TRBJ2-7, with 7 bases fitting TRBD2. This TCR was recovered from a woman aged 55-69 years with lung cancer. The sample consisted of PBMCs. CDR3 DNA: TGTGCCAGCCGTGGACTAGATCCCTTCTACGAGCAGTACTTC. It specifies CASRGLDPFYEQYF. Filled out from reference TRBV28 and TRBJ2-7, the complete variable domain reads DVKVTQSSRYLVKRTGEKVFLECVQDMDHENMFWYRQDPGLGLRLIYFSYDVKMKEKGDIPEGYSVSREKKERFSLILESASTNQTSMYLCASRGLDPFYEQYFGPGTRLTVT.